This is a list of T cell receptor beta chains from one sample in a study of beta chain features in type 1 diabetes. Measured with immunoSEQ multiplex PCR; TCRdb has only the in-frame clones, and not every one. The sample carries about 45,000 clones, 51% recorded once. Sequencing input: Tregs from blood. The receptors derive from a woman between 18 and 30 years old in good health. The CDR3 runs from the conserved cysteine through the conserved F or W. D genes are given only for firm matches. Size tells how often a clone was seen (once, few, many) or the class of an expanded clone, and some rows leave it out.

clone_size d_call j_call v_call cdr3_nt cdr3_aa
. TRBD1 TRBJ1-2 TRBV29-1 TGCAGCGCCCAGGGACAGCTTACGACTAACTATGGCTACACCTTC CSAQGQLTTNYGYTF
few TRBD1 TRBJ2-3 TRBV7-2 TGTGCCAGCAGCGTCAGACAGGGGAGCACAGATACGCAGTATTTT CASSVRQGSTDTQYF
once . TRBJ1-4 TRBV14 TGTGCCAGCAGCCAAGATAGCGTCACCAATGAAAAACTGTTTTTT CASSQDSVTNEKLFF
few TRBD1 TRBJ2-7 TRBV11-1 TGTGCCAGCAGCCGGGGACAGGGGATGAGTGAGCAGTACTTC CASSRGQGMSEQYF
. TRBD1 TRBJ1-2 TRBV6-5 TGTGCCAGCAGTTCCGGCCCGGGACAGGGAGATACCTTC CASSSGPGQGDTF
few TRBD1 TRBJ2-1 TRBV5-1 TGCGCCAGCAATGAGGCGGCAGGGGGCTGGAGTGAGCAGTTCTTC CASNEAAGGWSEQFF
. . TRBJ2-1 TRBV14 TGTGCCAGCAGCCAAGGAGGGAGTCTCAACAATGAGCAGTTCTTC CASSQGGSLNNEQFF
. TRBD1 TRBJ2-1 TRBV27 TGTGCCAGCAGTTTATTCGGACAGGGGTCCTACAATGAACAGTTCTTC CASSLFGQGSYNEQFF
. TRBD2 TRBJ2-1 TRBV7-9 TGTGCCAGCAGCTTTGCGAAGGGGCTAGCGGGAGGTTTAAATGAGCAGTTCTTC CASSFAKGLAGGLNEQFF
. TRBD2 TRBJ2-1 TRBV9 TGTGCCAGCAGCTCTACGACTAGCGGGAGTCGCAATGAGCAGTTCTTC CASSSTTSGSRNEQFF
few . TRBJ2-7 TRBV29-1 TGCAGCGGATTCGAGACGGGGAGTTACGAGCAGTACTTC CSGFETGSYEQYF
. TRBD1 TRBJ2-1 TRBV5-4 TGTGCCAGCAGCTTGGACCAGGGGGCTGTGAATGAGCAGTTCTTC CASSLDQGAVNEQFF
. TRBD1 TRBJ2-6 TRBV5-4 TGTGCCAGCAGACGAAGACAGGGACGGATCGTTGACTCTGGGGCCAACGTCCTGACTTTC CASRRRQGRIVDSGANVLTF